The T cell receptor (beta chain) under discussion was sequenced for a study of identical twins. Study-wide points: Its conclusions, products of cross-sectional statistical analysis, did not come from following the same donors. Models underpredicted monozygotic twin sharing of out-of-frame TCR alpha.

This CDR3 region has 14 residues. Germline loops: CDR1 SEHNR, CDR2 FQNEAQ (reference sequence). V was pared by 6 bases and J by 1 base, with 5 bases of the junction left unmatched. This clonotype has just a few counts. Its specificity is not known. Each CDR3 protein gets one entry after TCRdb re-called the 5' RACE reads with MiXCR. The top ten hold approximately 5.4% of the sample, which has about 240,000 distinct CDR3 sequences, 6.5% to 9% seen once. The sample was also linked to a second study, of yellow fever vaccine responses in identical twins.

This TCR was recovered from a woman aged 18-29 years in good health. The chain carries TRBV7-9 and TRBJ1-1, with 7 bases matching TRBD1. Sequenced input: CD8+ T cells sorted from blood. CDR3 in DNA: TGTGCCAGCAGATCGGAGGGGGCGAACACTGAAGCTTTCTTT. As protein: CASRSEGANTEAFF.